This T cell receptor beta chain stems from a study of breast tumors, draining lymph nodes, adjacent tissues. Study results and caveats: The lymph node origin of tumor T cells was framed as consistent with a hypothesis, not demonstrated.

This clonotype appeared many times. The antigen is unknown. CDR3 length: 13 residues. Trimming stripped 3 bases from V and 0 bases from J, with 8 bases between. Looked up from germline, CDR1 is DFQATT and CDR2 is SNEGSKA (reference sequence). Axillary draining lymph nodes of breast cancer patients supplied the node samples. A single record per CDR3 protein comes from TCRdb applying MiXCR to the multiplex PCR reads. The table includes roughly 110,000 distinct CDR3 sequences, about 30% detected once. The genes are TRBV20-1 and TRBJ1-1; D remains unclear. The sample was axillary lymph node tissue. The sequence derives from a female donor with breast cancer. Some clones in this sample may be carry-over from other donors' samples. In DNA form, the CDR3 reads TGCAGTGCTAGGTCGGCGGTGAACACTGAAGCTTTCTTT. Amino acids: CSARSAVNTEAFF.